This entry features one TCR beta chain sequence. Its antigen is not known. This sample is drawn from a study of shared clonotypes between healthy human individuals. CDR1 MGHRA and CDR2 YSYEKL come from the germline V gene. After removal of 2 bases from V and 4 bases from J, the junction contained 5 bases not matched to a gene. This CDR3 has 15 residues. Study findings and constraints: Four donors had approximately 4.6% of their naive CD4 clonotypes in common. The researchers took only blood, and tissue repertoires probably look different.

Assay used: immunoSEQ multiplex PCR; TCRdb lists only in-frame clones, some missing. The profile covers some 2.1 million clones, with about 95% appearing a single time and 1% to 1.3% taken by the ten largest. Positive CCR7 selection of CD45RO-negative cells yielded the naive CD8 cells, and terminally differentiated effector memory CD45RA+ cells were excluded. Healthy adults negative for HIV, lacking recent acute infections or vaccinations, served as donors. The V call is TRBV4-1, the J call TRBJ1-2; the match to TRBD1 covers 9 bases. Material for sequencing was naive CD8+ T cells sorted from blood. This receptor was identified in a man younger than 35 in good health. The CDR3 sequence is CASSQTGGLGYGYTF. CDR3 nucleotide sequence: TGCGCCAGCAGCCAAACAGGGGGCTTGGGCTATGGCTACACCTTC.